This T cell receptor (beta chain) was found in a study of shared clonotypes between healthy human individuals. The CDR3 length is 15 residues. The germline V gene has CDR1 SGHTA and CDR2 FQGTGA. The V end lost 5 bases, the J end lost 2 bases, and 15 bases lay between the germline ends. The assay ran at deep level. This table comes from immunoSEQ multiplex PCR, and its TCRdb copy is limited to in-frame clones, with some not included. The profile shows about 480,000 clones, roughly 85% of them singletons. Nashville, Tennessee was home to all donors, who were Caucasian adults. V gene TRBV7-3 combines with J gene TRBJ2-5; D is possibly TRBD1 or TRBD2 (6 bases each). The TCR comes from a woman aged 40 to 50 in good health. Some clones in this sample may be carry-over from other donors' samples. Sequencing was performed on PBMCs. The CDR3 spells CASSPKGGRQETQYF. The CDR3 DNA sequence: TGTGCCAGCAGCCCAAAGGGGGGTCGACAAGAGACCCAGTACTTC. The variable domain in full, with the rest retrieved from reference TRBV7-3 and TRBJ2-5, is GAGVSQTPSNKVTEKGKYVELRCDPISGHTALYWYRQSLGQGPEFLIYFQGTGAADDSGLPNDRFFAVRPEGSVSTLKIQRTERGDSAVYLCASSPKGGRQETQYFGPGTRLLVL.